This TCR beta chain was found in a study of T cell responses to AZD1222 COVID-19 vaccine. This clone appeared a single time. Method: immunoSEQ multiplex PCR; TCRdb's copy keeps in-frame clones and lacks some. The sample includes approximately 160,000 clones, roughly nine tenths of them seen just once. The germline V gene has CDR1 MGHRA and CDR2 YSYEKL. Unmatched junction bases numbered 8, after V lost 4 bases and J lost 0 bases. The CDR3 totals 18 residues. The sequence came from an adult in good health. The chain carries TRBV4-1 and TRBJ1-3; 11 positions agree with TRBD1. Sequences were derived from peripheral blood, sampled on day 0 of AZD1222 vaccination. CDR3: CASSPRTGGRVSGNTIYF. DNA of the CDR3: TGCGCCAGCAGCCCCCGGACAGGGGGCAGGGTCTCTGGAAACACCATATATTTT.